The 20 T cell receptor beta chains below were found in one sample sequenced in a study of OX40 agonist ivuxolimab in advanced cancers. Profiling relied on immunoSEQ multiplex PCR, and the TCRdb table lists in-frame clones only, not all of them. The sample has about 100,000 clones, just over 90% seen once. The sequencing here drew on CD4+ or CD8+ T cells sorted from blood, taken in a trial of the OX40 agonist ivuxolimab. These TCRs come from an adult with an advanced solid tumor such as melanoma, head and neck, liver or kidney cancer.

This clone has just one count. This sequence joins TRBV28 and TRBJ2-3, with 10 bases identical to TRBD2. Trimming cost V 4 bases and J 0 bases; bases outside gene matches: 4. Per the germline V gene, CDR1 is MDHEN and CDR2 is SYDVKM. The CDR3 is 16 amino acids. The DNA of the CDR3 is TGTGCCAGCAGTTCCCTGACTAGCGGGAGCACAGATACGCAGTATTTT. Translation: CASSSLTSGSTDTQYF.

The gene calls are TRBV4-3 and TRBJ1-4; unclear D gene. The V gene's germline CDR1 is LGHNA and CDR2 YSLEER. The CDR3 extends over 15 amino acids. Trimming shortened V by 2 bases and J by 0 bases, and 7 bases separated the two germline ends. The CDR3 sequence: CASSQYTATNEKLFF. In DNA form, the CDR3 reads TGCGCCAGCAGCCAATACACTGCAACTAATGAAAAACTGTTTTTT.

This chain joins TRBV9 and TRBJ1-2; 8 nucleotides align to TRBD1. The J segment lost 4 bases and the V segment lost 3 bases, leaving 11 bases of the junction unmatched. This CDR3 comprises 16 residues. The V gene's germline CDR1 is SGDLS and CDR2 YYNGEE. This CDR3 is CASSAPSGQGPYGYTF. CDR3 in DNA: TGTGCCAGCAGCGCCCCCAGCGGACAGGGACCCTATGGCTACACCTTC.

This rearrangement joins TRBV27 to TRBJ1-1; D call uncertain. Trimming took 1 base from V and 1 from J, leaving 13 bases between them. The V gene's germline CDR1 is MNHEY and CDR2 SMNVEV (reference sequence). The CDR3 is made up of 16 amino acids. CDR3 coding DNA: TGTGCCAGCAGTTTATTCTACTCTCGGAGGAACACTGAAGCTTTCTTT. Encoded protein: CASSLFYSRRNTEAFF.

This chain uses TRBV6-5 with TRBJ2-1; 10 positions agree with TRBD2. The germline V gene encodes CDR1 MNHEY and CDR2 SVGAGI. Unmatched junction bases numbered 4, after V lost 1 base and J lost 4 bases. The CDR3 loop spans 16 amino acids. Here the CDR3 DNA reads TGTGCCAGCAGTTACTTGACTAGCGGGCAATACAATGAGCAGTTCTTC. This gives the protein CASSYLTSGQYNEQFF.

The rearrangement joins TRBV5-1 to TRBJ1-4; TRBD1 matches at 9 bases. The V and J ends lost 4 bases and 2 bases, in that order; junction bases with no gene match: 6. The CDR3 loop spans 16 amino acids. CDR1 and CDR2 from the germline V gene are SGHRS and YFSETQ. CDR3 protein: CASSQPTGGTNEKLFF. CDR3 coding DNA: TGCGCCAGCAGCCAGCCGACAGGGGGTACTAATGAAAAACTGTTTTTT.

The rearrangement uses TRBV28 and TRBJ2-7, with TRBD1 matching 7 bases. The CDR3 extends over 12 amino acids. Germline V gene sequence: CDR1 MDHEN, CDR2 SYDVKM. This CDR3 is CASSPYRGKPVV. The CDR3 DNA follows: TGTGCCAGCAGTCCCTACAGGGGCAAGCCGGTGGTC.

This chain links TRBV7-9 with TRBJ1-1; D is unclear. The germline V gene has CDR1 SEHNR and CDR2 FQNEAQ (reference sequence). The CDR3 has 13 amino acids. V lost 2 bases and J lost 0, with 4 bases in between. The CDR3: CASSLSVNTEAFF. DNA for the CDR3: TGTGCCAGCAGCTTATCGGTGAACACTGAAGCTTTCTTT.

The CDR3 DNA is TGTGCCAGCAGCCAGGCTGGGGGGTCGGAGACGCAGTATTTT. It encodes CASSQAGGSETQYF. V gene TRBV14 combines with J gene TRBJ2-3; tentative D call: TRBD2 (6 bases). Trimming left V 3 bases short and J 9 bases short, with 16 bases between. Germline CDR1 reads SGHDN; CDR2 reads FVKESK. The CDR3 loop spans 14 amino acids.

This chain links TRBV28 with TRBJ1-4; 9 bases are shared with TRBD1. The germline V gene has CDR1 MDHEN and CDR2 SYDVKM. Trimming cost V 5 bases and J 3 bases; bases outside gene matches: 4. CDR3 length equals 15 residues. DNA for the CDR3: TGTGCCAGCAGTAAACAGGGGGCATCTAATGAAAAACTGTTTTTT. Encoded protein: CASSKQGASNEKLFF.

The chain recombines TRBV27 with TRBJ2-1; 10 bases match TRBD2. This CDR3 spans 16 amino acids. The V segment lost 7 bases and the J segment 8 bases; nucleotides outside the gene matches: 14. CDR1 is MNHEY and CDR2 is SMNVEV in the germline V gene (reference sequence). CDR3 residues: CASTPDLAGVYDEQFF. The CDR3 DNA sequence: TGTGCCAGCACCCCGGACCTAGCGGGAGTTTACGATGAGCAGTTCTTC.

The chain couples TRBV30 to TRBJ2-1; 11 bases agree with TRBD2. The CDR3 is 16 residues long. Unmatched junction bases numbered 11, after V lost 2 bases and J lost 8 bases. CDR1 and CDR2 from the germline V gene are GTSNPN and SVGIG (reference sequence). CDR3 sequence: CAWSSGASGRWHEQFF. The CDR3 bases are TGTGCCTGGAGTTCCGGGGCTAGCGGGAGGTGGCATGAGCAGTTCTTC.

The gene calls are TRBV19 and TRBJ1-5; D gene ambiguous. V dropped 3 bases and J dropped 0 bases, with 12 bases sitting between them. Germline V gene sequence: CDR1 LNHDA, CDR2 SQIVND (reference sequence). The CDR3 loop spans 16 amino acids. For the CDR3, the DNA is TGTGCCAGTAGTATTTTAGCACCCTATAGCAATCAGCCCCAGCATTTT. It encodes CASSILAPYSNQPQHF.

The table lists this clone with a count of one. The chain is built from TRBV18 and TRBJ2-5, with 13 bases that match TRBD2. The germline V gene encodes CDR1 KGHSH and CDR2 LQKENI. This CDR3 has 16 amino acids. The V and J ends lost 3 bases and 5 bases, in that order; junction bases with no gene match: 6. This chain's CDR3 is CASSPGLAGVSETQYF. The CDR3 DNA follows: TGTGCCAGCTCACCCGGACTAGCGGGGGTTAGTGAGACCCAGTACTTC.

The chain is built from TRBV10-1 and TRBJ1-5; D ambiguous. The CDR3 runs 11 residues. V was cut by 2 bases and J by 6 bases, with 2 bases left in between. CDR1 is WNHNN and CDR2 is SYGVQD in the germline V gene (reference sequence). The CDR3 region is CASSESQPQHF. The DNA for the CDR3 is TGCGCCAGCAGTGAGAGTCAGCCCCAGCATTTT.

This chain links TRBV7-9 with TRBJ2-7; the D gene is possibly TRBD2 (6 bases). V was cut by 5 bases and J by 3 bases, with 14 bases left in between. The CDR3 is 14 amino acids. CDR1 is SEHNR and CDR2 is FQNEAQ in the germline V gene (reference sequence). The DNA for the CDR3 is TGTGCCAGCAGCCGCGGGGCCCAAATCTACGAGCAGTACTTC. It specifies CASSRGAQIYEQYF.

The chain recombines TRBV19 with TRBJ2-1; 7 bases fit TRBD1. V shed 4 bases, J shed 3 bases, and the junction held 6 bases outside the gene matches. The CDR3 is 15 residues long. Germline-derived CDR1 and CDR2 are LNHDA and SQIVND (reference sequence). The DNA of the CDR3 is TGTGCCAGTAGTAAAGCGGACAGGAGCTACAATGAGCAGTTCTTC. It specifies CASSKADRSYNEQFF.

CDR3 DNA: TGTGCCAGTAGTATCGCGGGAACATCCTACGAGCAGTACTTC. Amino acids: CASSIAGTSYEQYF. The rearrangement joins TRBV19 to TRBJ2-7; possibly TRBD2 for D (6 bases). Deletions cut 3 bases from V and 1 base from J, with 10 bases between. The CDR3 sequence is 14 residues long. Germline CDR1 reads LNHDA; CDR2 reads SQIVND (reference sequence).

J is TRBJ2-7 and V is TRBV4-3; 8 bases fit TRBD2. V shed 4 bases, J shed 2 bases, and the junction held 10 bases outside the gene matches. Germline V lookup: CDR1 LGHNA, CDR2 YSLEER. The CDR3 extends over 16 amino acids. CDR3 protein: CASSLHSGAAPYEQYF. For the CDR3, the DNA is TGCGCCAGCAGCCTACATAGCGGGGCTGCTCCCTACGAGCAGTACTTC.

The V call is TRBV5-1, the J call TRBJ2-7; 9 positions match TRBD1. Trimming removed 6 bases from V and 4 bases from J; junction bases left unmatched: 8. The germline V gene encodes CDR1 SGHRS and CDR2 YFSETQ. This CDR3 contains 14 residues. CDR3 bases: TGCGCCAGCACGCCCGGGACAGGGACGTACGAGCAGTACTTC. Amino acids: CASTPGTGTYEQYF.